These 32 T cell receptor beta chains were sequenced from one sample in a study of beta chain features in type 1 diabetes. Which antigens these TCRs recognize remains unknown. Expressed TCRB transcripts were sequenced because the isolated RNA had all been reverse transcribed beforehand. The protocol was immunoSEQ multiplex PCR, while the TCRdb copy is restricted to in-frame clones and leaves out a portion. The sample has 640,000 or so clones; more than 13% are singletons. Overall study findings and caveats: Among all four CD4+ subsets, Type 1 diabetes patients had TCRB CDR3s that were moderately but significantly shorter.

Source material: naive CD4+ T cells from blood. The receptors here all came from a man aged 18 to 30 with type 1 diabetes.

The chain has TRBV5-1 and TRBJ1-5, with D perhaps matching TRBD1 (5 bases). With 0 bases removed from V and 3 bases from J, the gap between germline ends came to 10 bases. The germline V gene has CDR1 SGHRS and CDR2 YFSETQ. CDR3 length: 15 residues. The CDR3, as DNA: TGCGCCAGCAGCTTGGTAGCAGGGAACAATCAGCCCCAGCATTTT. It is translated as CASSLVAGNNQPQHF.

The chain is built from TRBV9 and TRBJ2-4; either TRBD1 or TRBD2 may supply D (6 bases each). In germline, CDR1 is SGDLS, CDR2 YYNGEE. V gave up 2 bases and J gave up 8 bases, with 14 bases separating them. The CDR3 is 14 amino acids. The CDR3 reads CASSVNVRGDIQYF. DNA for the CDR3: TGTGCCAGCAGCGTCAATGTAAGGGGGGACATTCAGTACTTC.

This clone turned up a few times. The chain is built from TRBV27 and TRBJ2-1; 7 bases align to TRBD2. The V and J ends lost 5 bases and 8 bases, in that order; junction bases with no gene match: 3. Germline V CDR1 and CDR2: MNHEY, SMNVEV (reference sequence). The CDR3 length is 12 residues. The CDR3 reads CASSQREDEQFF. CDR3 sequence (DNA): TGTGCCAGCAGTCAGCGGGAAGATGAGCAGTTCTTC.

This rearrangement joins TRBV14 to TRBJ2-5; tentative D call: TRBD1 (8 bases). This CDR3 is 19 amino acids long. CDR1 SGHDN and CDR2 FVKESK come from the germline V gene. Trimming cost V 4 bases and J 2 bases, with 26 bases left between them. This CDR3 is CASSRLTGGEDWSQETQYF. The CDR3 nucleotides read TGTGCCAGCAGCCGCCTCACAGGGGGGGAAGATTGGTCGCAAGAGACCCAGTACTTC.

The rearrangement uses TRBV5-4 and TRBJ2-7; D gene uncertain. V lost 2 bases and J 6 bases, leaving 6 bases between the germline ends. There are 11 residues in the CDR3. Germline loops: CDR1 SGHNT, CDR2 YYREEE (reference sequence). CDR3 sequence: CASSLSSEQYF. CDR3 coding DNA: TGTGCCAGCAGCTTATCTTCCGAGCAGTACTTC.

The rearrangement joins TRBV7-3 to TRBJ2-3; D possibly corresponds to TRBD1 (5 bases). With 4 bases removed from V and 5 bases from J, the gap between germline ends came to 16 bases. CDR3 size: 15 residues. Germline CDR1 SGHTA, CDR2 FQGTGA. CDR3 nucleotide sequence: TGTGCCAGCAGCTCCTGGACGCAAAGGGGAGATACGCAGTATTTT. This gives the protein CASSSWTQRGDTQYF.

There are a few counts of this clone. V gene TRBV15 combines with J gene TRBJ1-4, with D possibly being TRBD1 (6 bases). Germline V lookup: CDR1 LNHNV, CDR2 YYDKDF (reference sequence). CDR3 length: 16 residues. The V end lost 4 bases, the J end lost 0 bases, and 12 bases lay between the germline ends. The CDR3 DNA sequence: TGTGCCACCAGCACCCCCGGACAGACAACTAATGAAAAACTGTTTTTT. Translating it yields CATSTPGQTTNEKLFF.

There are a few counts of this clone. The identical CDR3 is also encoded by other nucleotide sequences in the sample. The chain employs TRBV9 and TRBJ2-7, with a possible D match to TRBD2 (6 bases). The V end was cut by 0 bases, the J end by 6 bases, with 7 bases between. The CDR3 is 12 residues long. From germline, CDR1 is SGDLS and CDR2 YYNGEE. This CDR3 is CASSVEAGEQYF. CDR3 nucleotides: TGTGCCAGCAGCGTAGAAGCGGGCGAGCAGTACTTC. Filled out from reference TRBV9 and TRBJ2-7, the complete variable domain reads DSGVTQTPKHLITATGQRVTLRCSPRSGDLSVYWYQQSLDQGLQFLIQYYNGEERAKGNILERFSAQQFPDLHSELNLSSLELGDSALYFCASSVEAGEQYFGPGTRLTVT.

The chain joins TRBV18 to TRBJ1-5, with 8 bases that match TRBD1. The V segment lost 3 bases and the J segment 6 bases; nucleotides outside the gene matches: 1. The CDR3 is 13 residues long. Germline CDR1 KGHSH, CDR2 LQKENI. CDR3 sequence (DNA): TGTGCCAGCTCACCTACAGGGGGTCAGCCCCAGCATTTT. This sequence encodes CASSPTGGQPQHF.

The rearrangement joins TRBV4-3 to TRBJ1-4; a possible D gene is TRBD1 (5 bases). Trimming removed 1 base at V and 4 bases at J, with 10 bases between. The CDR3 has 15 amino acids. The germline V gene encodes CDR1 LGHNA and CDR2 YSLEER. The CDR3 DNA reads as TGCGCCAGCAGCCAAGTTCGACAGATTAATGAAAAACTGTTTTTT. This gives the protein CASSQVRQINEKLFF.

The genes are TRBV14 and TRBJ2-2, with a weak D call TRBD1 (6 bases). The CDR3 has 14 amino acids. Trimming removed 2 bases at V and 3 bases at J, with 7 bases between. The germline V gene has CDR1 SGHDN and CDR2 FVKESK. This chain's CDR3 is CASSQQGYTGELFF. The CDR3 nucleotides are TGTGCCAGCAGCCAACAGGGGTACACCGGGGAGCTGTTTTTT.

The chain joins TRBV2 to TRBJ1-5; D remains ambiguous. This CDR3 comprises 15 residues. V was cut by 3 bases and J by 5 bases, with 14 bases left in between. The germline V gene encodes CDR1 SNHLY and CDR2 FYNNEI. CDR3 nucleotide sequence: TGTGCCAGCAGTGAGGAAGACGGGCAGTATCAGCCCCAGCATTTT. Protein: CASSEEDGQYQPQHF.

This clone came up once. V usage is TRBV5-1 and J usage is TRBJ2-7, with D hard to call. This CDR3 spans 11 amino acids. The germline V and J ends were trimmed by 5 bases and 5 bases, with 8 bases remaining between them. The germline CDR1 and CDR2 sequences are SGHRS and YFSETQ. The CDR3 here is CASSNRNEQYF. CDR3 DNA sequence: TGCGCCAGCAGTAACAGAAACGAGCAGTACTTC.

The V gene is TRBV30, the J gene TRBJ2-1, with 7 bases fitting TRBD1. Germline CDR1 GTSNPN, CDR2 SVGIG (reference sequence). V shed 0 bases and J 7 bases; nucleotides not matched to a gene: 6. The CDR3 has 14 amino acids. In DNA, the CDR3 is TGTGCCTGGAGTGTACGGGACAGACTAAATGAGCAGTTCTTC. Translation gives CAWSVRDRLNEQFF. The full variable domain, in which reference TRBV30 and TRBJ2-1 provide the parts outside the CDR3, is SQTIHQWPATLVQPVGSPLSLECTVEGTSNPNLYWYRQAAGRGLQLLFYSVGIGQISSEVPQNLSASRPQDRQFILSSKKLLLSDSGFYLCAWSVRDRLNEQFFGPGTRLTVL.

The J gene is TRBJ2-2, the V gene TRBV27; D is undetermined. The CDR3 sequence is 14 residues long. The germline gives CDR1 MNHEY, CDR2 SMNVEV (reference sequence). V was pared by 0 bases and J by 7 bases, with 9 bases between. CDR3 bases: TGTGCCAGCAGTTTATCCGACACGGACGGGGAGCTGTTTTTT. This codes for CASSLSDTDGELFF.

V is TRBV30 and J is TRBJ2-5; D perhaps matches TRBD1 (6 bases). The CDR3 is made up of 14 amino acids. Per germline, CDR1 GTSNPN and CDR2 SVGIG (reference sequence). Trimming took 4 bases from V and 5 from J, leaving 17 bases between them. The CDR3 reads CAWTLGAGEETQYF. CDR3 sequence (DNA): TGTGCCTGGACCCTGGGGGCGGGCGAGGAGACCCAGTACTTC.

CDR3 nucleotide sequence: TGTGCCAGCAGCGTGGAGGGGGCGCGAAAGTCTGAAAAACTGTTTTTT. Its translation is CASSVEGARKSEKLFF. The chain has TRBV9 and TRBJ1-4, with 7 nucleotides matching TRBD1. CDR3 size: 16 residues. CDR1 and CDR2 (germline): SGDLS, YYNGEE. The trim removed 2 bases at V and 7 bases at J, leaving 11 bases unmatched.

This clone has a handful of counts. This chain links TRBV7-2 with TRBJ1-6; no firm D call. CDR3 size: 15 residues. Germline V CDR1 and CDR2: SGHTA, FQGNSA. The V and J ends lost 5 bases and 6 bases respectively, with 14 bases between them. In DNA form, the CDR3 reads TGTGCCAGCAGCGCAACCGGGAGGAGTAATTCACCCCTCCACTTT. The encoded protein is CASSATGRSNSPLHF.

A few counts support this clone. The CDR3, as DNA: TGTGCCTGGATGAGTGCTGGGGCAGGGGGCCACAATGAGCAGTTCTTC. Its translation is CAWMSAGAGGHNEQFF. This rearrangement joins TRBV30 to TRBJ2-1, with 8 bases matching TRBD1. The ends lost 4 bases at V and 5 bases at J; junction bases unmatched: 13. CDR1 is GTSNPN and CDR2 is SVGIG in the germline V gene (reference sequence). The CDR3 extends over 16 amino acids. The full variable domain, with the rest looked up from reference TRBV30 and TRBJ2-1, is SQTIHQWPATLVQPVGSPLSLECTVEGTSNPNLYWYRQAAGRGLQLLFYSVGIGQISSEVPQNLSASRPQDRQFILSSKKLLLSDSGFYLCAWMSAGAGGHNEQFFGPGTRLTVL.

There are a few counts of this clone. The V and J genes are TRBV18 and TRBJ1-2; the D gene is possibly TRBD1 (6 bases). Between the trimmed V and J ends, which lost 3 bases and 6 bases, there was a span of 11 bases. Germline CDR1 is KGHSH and CDR2 is LQKENI. The CDR3 length is 13 residues. Here the CDR3 reads CASSPPTGNGYTF. The DNA of the CDR3 is TGTGCCAGCTCACCCCCGACAGGAAATGGCTACACCTTC.

The chain has TRBV7-6 and TRBJ1-2; D gene ambiguous. V lost 0 bases to trimming and J lost 4 bases, with 9 bases between them. The germline CDR1 and CDR2 sequences are SGHVS and FNYEAQ. The CDR3 runs to 14 residues. In DNA form, the CDR3 reads TGTGCCAGCAGCTTAGCAGGTCCGGGCTATGGCTACACCTTC. This encodes CASSLAGPGYGYTF.

A note on this clone: Relative to the germline gene, one junction end is altered; a read error may explain this. This chain connects TRBV10-3 to TRBJ2-4, with 10 bases that match TRBD2. Germline CDR1 reads ENHRY; CDR2 reads SYGVKD. CDR3 size: 16 residues. The DNA of the CDR3 is TGTGCCAGCAGTCTTCTAGCGGGAGAGGTCGGAAACATTCAGTACTTC. This sequence encodes CASSLLAGEVGNIQYF.

This clone was detected a few times. The same CDR3 can be traced to other DNA sequences in this sample. The chain employs TRBV9 and TRBJ1-5; D call uncertain. From germline, CDR1 is SGDLS and CDR2 YYNGEE. CDR3 length equals 15 residues. V lost 0 bases and J lost 0, with 7 bases in between. The CDR3 DNA sequence: TGTGCCAGCAGCGTAGGGGCTAATAGCAATCAGCCCCAGCATTTT. Translating gives CASSVGANSNQPQHF.

V gene TRBV10-3 combines with J gene TRBJ1-5; 9 bases align to TRBD1. Trimming removed 0 bases from V and 7 bases from J; junction bases left unmatched: 4. The CDR3 runs 15 residues. CDR1 is ENHRY, CDR2 SYGVKD, per germline. The CDR3 coding sequence is TGTGCCATCAGTGAGTCACGGACAGGGGAACAGCCCCAGCATTTT. This codes for CAISESRTGEQPQHF.

This clone showed up just a few times. Other nucleotide sequences in the sample specify the same CDR3. The chain uses TRBV20-1 and TRBJ2-3; D gene unclear. The CDR3 spans 11 residues. Germline CDR1 and CDR2: DFQATT and SNEGSKA (reference sequence). Trimming left V 4 bases short and J 0 bases short, with 2 bases between. CDR3 sequence reads: CSAKSTDTQYF. The CDR3 bases are TGCAGTGCTAAGAGCACAGATACGCAGTATTTT.

This chain uses TRBV29-1 with TRBJ2-3, with unresolved D. Germline CDR1 SQVTM, CDR2 ANQGSEA. The CDR3 totals 16 residues. V was shortened by 0 bases and J by 2 bases, with 15 bases between the two germline ends. The CDR3 sequence: CSVEDITTQYTDTQYF. CDR3 coding DNA: TGCAGCGTTGAAGATATAACTACCCAATACACAGATACGCAGTATTTT.

This clone was detected once. This chain links TRBV5-4 with TRBJ2-3; 11 nucleotides align to TRBD2. Germline V gene data show CDR1 as SGHNT and CDR2 as YYREEE (reference sequence). V was pared by 4 bases and J by 4 bases, with 11 bases of the junction left unmatched. The CDR3 extends over 17 amino acids. The CDR3 reads CASSGTTTSGMADTQYF. In DNA, the CDR3 is TGTGCCAGCAGCGGAACCACGACTAGCGGGATGGCAGATACGCAGTATTTT.

V and J are TRBV18 and TRBJ2-2; 7 positions match TRBD1. Germline CDR1 and CDR2: KGHSH and LQKENI. J gave up 5 bases and V 0 bases, and 6 bases lay outside the gene matches. This CDR3 spans 16 amino acids. The CDR3 DNA reads TGTGCCAGCTCACCACCGGAACAGGGGAGAACCGGGGAGCTGTTTTTT. Its protein is CASSPPEQGRTGELFF. Full variable domain (rest looked up from reference TRBV18 and TRBJ2-2): NAGVMQNPRHLVRRRGQEARLRCSPMKGHSHVYWYRQLPEEGLKFMVYLQKENIIDESGMPKERFSAEFPKEGPSILRIQQVVRGDSAAYFCASSPPEQGRTGELFFGEGSRLTVL.

In its sample, this clone was seen a few times. The chain carries TRBV30 and TRBJ2-3, with 8 bases fitting TRBD2. V shed 3 bases and J 3 bases; nucleotides not matched to a gene: 8. Germline CDR1 is GTSNPN and CDR2 is SVGIG (reference sequence). The CDR3 loop spans 15 amino acids. In nucleotides, the CDR3 is TGTGCCTGGAGAGGTATAGCGGGACGGACAGATACGCAGTATTTT. This encodes CAWRGIAGRTDTQYF.

This clone was counted between two and nine times. The rearrangement uses TRBV9 and TRBJ2-7; D is perhaps TRBD1 (6 bases). CDR1 and CDR2 (germline): SGDLS, YYNGEE. The CDR3 runs 14 residues. The V gene lost 3 bases and the J gene lost 1 base, with 11 bases spanning the gap. The DNA of the CDR3 is TGTGCCAGCAGCGAGGGGGACACGTCCTACGAGCAGTACTTC. Protein sequence: CASSEGDTSYEQYF.

This clone has only a few counts. The chain employs TRBV29-1 and TRBJ1-1; 10 nucleotides line up with TRBD1. Germline V gives CDR1 SQVTM, CDR2 ANQGSEA. With V trimmed by 6 bases and J by 5 bases, 3 bases remained unmatched. The CDR3 is 12 amino acids. CDR3 loop: CSVGQGETEAFF. The CDR3 DNA follows: TGCAGCGTCGGACAGGGGGAAACTGAAGCTTTCTTT.

This clone occurred a few times. The chain employs TRBV6-5 and TRBJ2-7, with TRBD1 matching 8 bases. The CDR3 runs 13 residues. With 6 bases clipped from V and 6 bases from J, the junction kept 7 bases outside the gene matches. CDR1 MNHEY and CDR2 SVGAGI come from the germline V gene. The CDR3 sequence: CASRGQAKSEQYF. CDR3 DNA: TGTGCCAGCAGGGGACAGGCCAAGAGCGAGCAGTACTTC.